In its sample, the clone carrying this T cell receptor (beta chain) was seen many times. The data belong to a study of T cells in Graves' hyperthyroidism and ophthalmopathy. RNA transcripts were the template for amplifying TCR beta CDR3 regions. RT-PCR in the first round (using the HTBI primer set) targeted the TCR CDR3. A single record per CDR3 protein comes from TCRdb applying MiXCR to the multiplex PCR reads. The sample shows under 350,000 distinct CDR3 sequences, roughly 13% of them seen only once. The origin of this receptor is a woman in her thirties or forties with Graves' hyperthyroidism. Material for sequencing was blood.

CDR3 nucleotides: TGTGCCAGCTCACCAGTCAGGGTGAACACTGAAGCTTTCTTT. Residues: CASSPVRVNTEAFF. The rearrangement links TRBV18 to TRBJ1-1, with D perhaps TRBD1 (5 bases). Looked up from germline, CDR1 is KGHSH and CDR2 is LQKENI. The CDR3 sequence is 14 residues long. Trimming stripped 2 bases from V and 0 bases from J, with 7 bases between.